This paragraph reports one T cell receptor (beta chain). Its antigen is as yet unknown. The limits of the CDR3 on the DNA are not certain, so only TCRdb's listed CDR3 is given. The entry originates in a study of Ad26.COV2.S vaccination and SARS-CoV-2 variants. The treatment here: around 19 received Ad26.COV2.S at low or high dose, single or two shots; 5 received placebo; per-sample allocation not given. Sampling happened 63 days after the first vaccine or placebo injection. Study-wide results and limits: Placebo recipients showed lower spike-specific TCR breadth than vaccinees.

Germline V gene data show CDR1 as SQVTM and CDR2 as ANQGSEA. A total of 12 residues make up the CDR3, ends included. Repertoires were generated with immunoSEQ multiplex PCR, while TCRdb's copy carries only in-frame clones and drops some. Found here are some 480,000 clones, around 90% of them singletons; the top ten hold roughly 13%. The chain employs TRBV29-1 and TRBJ1-2; TRBD1, as called in the table, went unchecked against the DNA. Sequencing used peripheral blood, obtained in a trial of Ad26.COV2.S vaccine versus placebo. The TCR originated in a person between 18 and 65 years old who received the Ad26.COV2.S COVID-19 vaccine or a placebo. The CDR3 protein is CSVGSGTGSTTF.